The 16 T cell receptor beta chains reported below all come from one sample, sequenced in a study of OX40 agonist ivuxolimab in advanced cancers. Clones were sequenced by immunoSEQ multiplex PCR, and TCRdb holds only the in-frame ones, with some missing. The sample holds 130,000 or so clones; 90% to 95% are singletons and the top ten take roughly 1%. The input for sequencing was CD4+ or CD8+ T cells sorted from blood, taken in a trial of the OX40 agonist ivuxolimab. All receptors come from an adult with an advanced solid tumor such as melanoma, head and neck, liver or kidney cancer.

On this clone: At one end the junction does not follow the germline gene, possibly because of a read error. The chain's CDR3 is CASSLRLAWDSPF. Written as DNA, the CDR3 is TGTGCCAGCAGCCTACGGTTAGCTTGGGACAGTCCCTTC. The V gene is TRBV5-8, the J gene TRBJ1-2, with 7 positions matching TRBD1. CDR1 and CDR2 (germline): SGHTS, YDEGEE. This CDR3 is 13 amino acids long.

The CDR3 DNA follows: TGCGCCAGCAGCTTGGGAATAGCAACAGATACGCAGTATTTT. Amino acids: CASSLGIATDTQYF. The rearrangement links TRBV5-1 to TRBJ2-3; D gene uncertain. The CDR3 sequence is 14 residues long. The germline gives CDR1 SGHRS, CDR2 YFSETQ. Between the trimmed V and J ends, which lost 0 bases and 3 bases, there was a span of 8 bases.

CDR3 DNA: TGTGCCAGCAGTCAGCCGAACACTGAAGCTTTCTTT. It is translated as CASSQPNTEAFF. The chain uses TRBV5-4 and TRBJ1-1; D is undetermined. The CDR3 has 12 residues. The germline V gene encodes CDR1 SGHNT and CDR2 YYREEE (reference sequence). V shed 5 bases and J shed 1 base, with 6 bases lying between them.

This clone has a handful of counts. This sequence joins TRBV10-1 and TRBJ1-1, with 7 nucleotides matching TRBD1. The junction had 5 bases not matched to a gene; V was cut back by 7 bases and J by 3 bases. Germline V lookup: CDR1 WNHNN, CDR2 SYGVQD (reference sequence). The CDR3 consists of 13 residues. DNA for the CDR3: TGCGCCAGCAATGACAGGGCGGACACTGAAGCTTTCTTT. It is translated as CASNDRADTEAFF.

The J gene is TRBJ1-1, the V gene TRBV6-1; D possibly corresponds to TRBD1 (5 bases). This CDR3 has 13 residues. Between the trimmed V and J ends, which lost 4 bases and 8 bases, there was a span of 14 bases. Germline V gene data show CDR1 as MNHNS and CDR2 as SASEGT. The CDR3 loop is CASSATGSREAFF. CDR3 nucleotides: TGTGCCAGCAGTGCTACAGGATCCCGCGAAGCTTTCTTT.

DNA of the CDR3: TGTGCCAGCAGCGTAGATTGGGTTATTGCCGGGGAGCTGTTTTTT. It encodes CASSVDWVIAGELFF. The chain is built from TRBV9 and TRBJ2-2; no clear D. CDR1 SGDLS and CDR2 YYNGEE come from the germline V gene. Trimming removed 0 bases from V and 6 bases from J, with 12 bases in between. CDR3 length equals 15 residues.

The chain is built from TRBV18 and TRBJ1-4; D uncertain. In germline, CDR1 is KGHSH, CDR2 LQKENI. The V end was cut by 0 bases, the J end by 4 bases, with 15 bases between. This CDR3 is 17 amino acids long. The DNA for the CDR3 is TGTGCCAGCTCACCACCGGCTGGTCGCGGAGGTAATGAAAAACTGTTTTTT. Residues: CASSPPAGRGGNEKLFF. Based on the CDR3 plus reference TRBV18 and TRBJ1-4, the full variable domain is NAGVMQNPRHLVRRRGQEARLRCSPMKGHSHVYWYRQLPEEGLKFMVYLQKENIIDESGMPKERFSAEFPKEGPSILRIQQVVRGDSAAYFCASSPPAGRGGNEKLFFGSGTQLSVL.

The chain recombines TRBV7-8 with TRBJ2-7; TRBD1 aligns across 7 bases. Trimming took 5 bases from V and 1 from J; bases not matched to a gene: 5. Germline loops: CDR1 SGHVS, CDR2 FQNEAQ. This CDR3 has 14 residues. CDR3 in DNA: TGTGCCAGCAGCCGAACAGGGGTGTCCTACGAGCAGTACTTC. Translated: CASSRTGVSYEQYF.

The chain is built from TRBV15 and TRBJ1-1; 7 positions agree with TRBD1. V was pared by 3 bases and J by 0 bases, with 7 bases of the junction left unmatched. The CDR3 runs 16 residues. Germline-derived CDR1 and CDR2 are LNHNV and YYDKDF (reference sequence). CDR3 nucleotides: TGTGCCACCAGCAGGAAAGGGGGCAGGATGAACACTGAAGCTTTCTTT. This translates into CATSRKGGRMNTEAFF. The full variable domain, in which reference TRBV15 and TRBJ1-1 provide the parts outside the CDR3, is DAMVIQNPRYQVTQFGKPVTLSCSQTLNHNVMYWYQQKSSQAPKLLFHYYDKDFNNEADTPDNFQSRRPNTSFCFLDIRSPGLGDTAMYLCATSRKGGRMNTEAFFGQGTRLTVV.

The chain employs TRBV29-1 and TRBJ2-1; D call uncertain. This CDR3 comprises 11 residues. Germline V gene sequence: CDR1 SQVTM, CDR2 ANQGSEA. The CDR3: CTGRVYNEQFF. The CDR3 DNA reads TGCACCGGTCGGGTCTACAATGAGCAGTTCTTC.

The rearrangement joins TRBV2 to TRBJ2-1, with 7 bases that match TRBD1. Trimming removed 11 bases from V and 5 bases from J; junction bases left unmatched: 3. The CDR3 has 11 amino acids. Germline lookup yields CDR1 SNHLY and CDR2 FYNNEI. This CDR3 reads CAAGTDNEQFF. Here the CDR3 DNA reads TGTGCCGCCGGGACAGACAATGAGCAGTTCTTC.

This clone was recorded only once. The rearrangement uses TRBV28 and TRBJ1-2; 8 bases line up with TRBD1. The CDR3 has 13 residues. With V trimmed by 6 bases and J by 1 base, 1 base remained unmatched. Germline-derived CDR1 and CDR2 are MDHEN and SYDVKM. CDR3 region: CASSGQGNYGYTF. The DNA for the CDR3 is TGTGCCAGCAGCGGACAGGGTAACTATGGCTACACCTTC.

In DNA form, the CDR3 reads TGTGCCAGCACCACGGGGGTGGAGGCTTTCTTT. This sequence encodes CASTTGVEAFF. The V and J genes are TRBV2 and TRBJ1-1, with TRBD1 as a possible D gene (5 bases). The CDR3 is 11 residues long. CDR1 and CDR2 from the germline V gene are SNHLY and FYNNEI. Deletions cut 7 bases from V and 11 bases from J, with 14 bases between.

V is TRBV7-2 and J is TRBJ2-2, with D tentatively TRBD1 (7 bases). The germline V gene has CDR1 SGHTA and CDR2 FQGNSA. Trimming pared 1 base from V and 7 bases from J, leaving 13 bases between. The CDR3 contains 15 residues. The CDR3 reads CASSLGQGGVGELFF. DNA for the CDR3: TGTGCCAGCAGCTTAGGGCAGGGGGGAGTCGGGGAGCTGTTTTTT.

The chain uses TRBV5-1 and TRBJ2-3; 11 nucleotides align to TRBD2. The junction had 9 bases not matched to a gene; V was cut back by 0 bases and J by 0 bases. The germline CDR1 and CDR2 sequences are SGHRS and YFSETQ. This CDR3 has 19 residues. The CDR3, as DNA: TGCGCCAGCAGCTTGGAGCGTACTAGCGGGAGTCTAAGCACAGATACGCAGTATTTT. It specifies CASSLERTSGSLSTDTQYF.

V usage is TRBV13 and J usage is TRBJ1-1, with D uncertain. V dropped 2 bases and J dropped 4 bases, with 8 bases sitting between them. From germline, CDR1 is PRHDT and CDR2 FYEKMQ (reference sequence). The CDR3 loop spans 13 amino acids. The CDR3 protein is CASSLKHFTEAFF. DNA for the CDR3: TGTGCCAGCAGCTTAAAGCATTTCACTGAAGCTTTCTTT.